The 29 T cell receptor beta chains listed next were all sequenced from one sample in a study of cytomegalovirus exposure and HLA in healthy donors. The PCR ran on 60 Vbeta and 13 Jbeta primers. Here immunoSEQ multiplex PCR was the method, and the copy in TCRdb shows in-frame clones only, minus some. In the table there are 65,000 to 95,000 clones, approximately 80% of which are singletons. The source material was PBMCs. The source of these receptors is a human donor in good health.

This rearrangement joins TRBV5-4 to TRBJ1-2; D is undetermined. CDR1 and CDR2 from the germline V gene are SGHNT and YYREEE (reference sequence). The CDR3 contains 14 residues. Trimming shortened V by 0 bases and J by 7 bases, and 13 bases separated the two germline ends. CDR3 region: CASSLDSRSLGYTF. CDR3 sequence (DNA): TGTGCCAGCAGCTTGGATTCCCGGAGCCTTGGCTACACCTTC.

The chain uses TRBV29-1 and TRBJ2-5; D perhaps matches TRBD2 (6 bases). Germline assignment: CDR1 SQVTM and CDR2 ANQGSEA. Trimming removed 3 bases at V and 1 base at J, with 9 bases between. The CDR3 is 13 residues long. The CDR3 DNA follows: TGCAGCGTTGAGGGGGGTTCCCAAGAGACCCAGTACTTC. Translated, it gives CSVEGGSQETQYF.

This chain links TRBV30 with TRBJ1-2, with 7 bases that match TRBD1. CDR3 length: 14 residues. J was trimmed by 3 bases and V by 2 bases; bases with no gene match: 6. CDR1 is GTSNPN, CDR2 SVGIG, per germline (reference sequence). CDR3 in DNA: TGTGCCTGGAGTACACAGGGGCGGTACTATGGCTACACCTTC. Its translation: CAWSTQGRYYGYTF.

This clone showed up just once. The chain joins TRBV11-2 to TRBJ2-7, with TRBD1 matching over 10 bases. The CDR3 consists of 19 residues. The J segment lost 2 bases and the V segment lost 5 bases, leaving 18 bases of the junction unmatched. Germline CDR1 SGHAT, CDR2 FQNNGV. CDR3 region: CASSPIGRDRGSRPYEQYF. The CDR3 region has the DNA TGTGCCAGCAGCCCGATTGGTCGGGACAGGGGATCTCGGCCCTACGAGCAGTACTTC.

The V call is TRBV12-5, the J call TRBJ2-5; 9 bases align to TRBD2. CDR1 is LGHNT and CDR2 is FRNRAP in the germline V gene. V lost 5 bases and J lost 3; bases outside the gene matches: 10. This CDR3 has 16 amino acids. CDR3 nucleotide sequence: TGTGCTAGTGGTCCCGGGACTAGCCCCCTTGAAGAGACCCAGTACTTC. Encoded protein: CASGPGTSPLEETQYF.

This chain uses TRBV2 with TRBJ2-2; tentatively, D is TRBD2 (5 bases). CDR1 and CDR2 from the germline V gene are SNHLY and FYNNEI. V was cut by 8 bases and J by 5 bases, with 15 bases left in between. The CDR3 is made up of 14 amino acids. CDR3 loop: CASYGLAGTGELFF. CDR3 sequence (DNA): TGTGCCAGCTATGGGCTAGCCGGGACCGGGGAGCTGTTTTTT.

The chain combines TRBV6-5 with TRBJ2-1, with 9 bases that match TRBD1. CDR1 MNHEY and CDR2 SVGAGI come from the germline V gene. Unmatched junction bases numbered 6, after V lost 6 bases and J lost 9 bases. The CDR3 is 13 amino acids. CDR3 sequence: CASRRDRVSEQFF. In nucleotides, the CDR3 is TGTGCCAGCAGACGGGACAGGGTGAGTGAGCAGTTCTTC.

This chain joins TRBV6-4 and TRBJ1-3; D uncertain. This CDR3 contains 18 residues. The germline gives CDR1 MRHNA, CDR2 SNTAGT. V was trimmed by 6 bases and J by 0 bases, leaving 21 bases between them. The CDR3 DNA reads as TGTGCCAGCAGCAGACCTGGCCGAACAGATTACTCTGGAAACACCATATATTTT. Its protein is CASSRPGRTDYSGNTIYF.

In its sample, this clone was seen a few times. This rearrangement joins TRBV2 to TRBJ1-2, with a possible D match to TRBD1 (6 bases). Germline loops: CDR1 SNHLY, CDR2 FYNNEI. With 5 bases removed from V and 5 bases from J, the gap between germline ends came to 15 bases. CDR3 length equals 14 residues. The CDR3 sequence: CASSLVGQNYGYTF. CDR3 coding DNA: TGTGCCAGCAGTCTCGTAGGACAGAATTATGGCTACACCTTC.

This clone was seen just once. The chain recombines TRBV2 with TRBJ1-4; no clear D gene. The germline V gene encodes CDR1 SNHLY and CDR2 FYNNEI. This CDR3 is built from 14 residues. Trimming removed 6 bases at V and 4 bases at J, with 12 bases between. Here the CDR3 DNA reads TGTGCCAGCAGCCGGCGGCAACTTAATGAAAAACTGTTTTTT. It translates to CASSRRQLNEKLFF.

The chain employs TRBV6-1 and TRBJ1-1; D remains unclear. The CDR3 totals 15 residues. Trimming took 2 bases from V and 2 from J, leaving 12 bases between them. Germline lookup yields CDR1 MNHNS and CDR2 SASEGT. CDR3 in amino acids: CASSESPGINTEAFF. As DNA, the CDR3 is TGTGCCAGCAGTGAATCACCGGGGATAAACACTGAAGCTTTCTTT.

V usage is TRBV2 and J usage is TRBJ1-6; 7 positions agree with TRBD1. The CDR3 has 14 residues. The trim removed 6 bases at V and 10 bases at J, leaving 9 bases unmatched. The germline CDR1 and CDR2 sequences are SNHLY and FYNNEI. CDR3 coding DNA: TGTGCCAGCAGGGGGTACAGGGGTGCATCACCCCTCCACTTT. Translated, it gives CASRGYRGASPLHF.

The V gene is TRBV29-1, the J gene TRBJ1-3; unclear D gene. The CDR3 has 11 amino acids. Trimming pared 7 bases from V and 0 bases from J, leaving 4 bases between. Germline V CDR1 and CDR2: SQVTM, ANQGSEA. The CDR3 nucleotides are TGCAGCGGTAACTCTGGAAACACCATATATTTT. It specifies CSGNSGNTIYF.

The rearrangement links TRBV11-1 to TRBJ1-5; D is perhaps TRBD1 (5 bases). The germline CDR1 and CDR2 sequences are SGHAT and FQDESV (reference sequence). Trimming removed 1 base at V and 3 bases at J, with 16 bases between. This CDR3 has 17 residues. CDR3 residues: CASSLVRLYRHNQPQHF. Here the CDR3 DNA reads TGTGCCAGCAGCTTAGTCCGGCTCTACAGGCACAATCAGCCCCAGCATTTT.

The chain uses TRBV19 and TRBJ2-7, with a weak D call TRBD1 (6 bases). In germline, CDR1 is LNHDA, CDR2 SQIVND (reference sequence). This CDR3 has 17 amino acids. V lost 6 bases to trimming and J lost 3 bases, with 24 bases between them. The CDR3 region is CASSEIFGQPAVYEQYF. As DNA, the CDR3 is TGTGCCAGTAGCGAAATCTTTGGACAGCCGGCCGTCTACGAGCAGTACTTC.

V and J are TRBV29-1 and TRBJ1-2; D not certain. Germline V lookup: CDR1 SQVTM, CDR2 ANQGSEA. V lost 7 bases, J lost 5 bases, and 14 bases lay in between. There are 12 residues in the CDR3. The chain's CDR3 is CSGTTGLYGYTF. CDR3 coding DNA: TGCAGCGGAACCACGGGGTTATATGGCTACACCTTC.

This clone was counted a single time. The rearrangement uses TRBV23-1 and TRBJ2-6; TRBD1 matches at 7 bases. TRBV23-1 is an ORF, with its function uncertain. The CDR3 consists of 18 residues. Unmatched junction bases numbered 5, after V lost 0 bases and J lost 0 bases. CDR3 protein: CASSQSSTGSSGANVLTF. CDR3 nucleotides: TGCGCCAGCAGTCAATCGTCGACAGGGAGCTCTGGGGCCAACGTCCTGACTTTC.

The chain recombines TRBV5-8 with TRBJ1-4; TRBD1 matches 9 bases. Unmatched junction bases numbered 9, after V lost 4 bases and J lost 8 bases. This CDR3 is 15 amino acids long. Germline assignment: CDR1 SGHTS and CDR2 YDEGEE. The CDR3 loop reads CASSAGDREGEKLFF. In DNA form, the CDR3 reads TGTGCCAGCAGCGCGGGGGACAGGGAAGGAGAAAAACTGTTTTTT.

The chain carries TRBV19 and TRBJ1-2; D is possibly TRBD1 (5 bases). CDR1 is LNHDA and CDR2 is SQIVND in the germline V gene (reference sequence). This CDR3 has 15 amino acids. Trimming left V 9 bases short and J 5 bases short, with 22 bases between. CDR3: CASSDISREGYGYTF. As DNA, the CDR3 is TGTGCCAGCTCCGATATTAGCAGGGAAGGGTATGGCTACACCTTC.

CDR3: CASSQVGLGTDTQYF. CDR3 nucleotide sequence: TGCGCCAGCAGCCAAGTTGGGCTTGGCACAGATACGCAGTATTTT. V usage is TRBV4-1 and J usage is TRBJ2-3; D ambiguous. The CDR3 loop spans 15 amino acids. Germline CDR1 MGHRA, CDR2 YSYEKL. V was trimmed by 1 base and J by 1 base, leaving 9 bases between them.

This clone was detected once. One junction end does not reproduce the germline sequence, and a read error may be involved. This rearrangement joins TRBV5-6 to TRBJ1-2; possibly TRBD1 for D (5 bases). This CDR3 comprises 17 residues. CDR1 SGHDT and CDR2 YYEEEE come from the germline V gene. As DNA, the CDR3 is TGTGCCAGCAGCTTGGCCCAGGGATGGAGGGTCAACTATGGCTACCCCTTC. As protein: CASSLAQGWRVNYGYPF.

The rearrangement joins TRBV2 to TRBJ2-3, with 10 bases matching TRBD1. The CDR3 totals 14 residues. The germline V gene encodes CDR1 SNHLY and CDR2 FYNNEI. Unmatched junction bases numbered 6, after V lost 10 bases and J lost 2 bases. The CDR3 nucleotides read TGTGCCAACCAGGGACAGGGGAACACAGATACGCAGTATTTT. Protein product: CANQGQGNTDTQYF.

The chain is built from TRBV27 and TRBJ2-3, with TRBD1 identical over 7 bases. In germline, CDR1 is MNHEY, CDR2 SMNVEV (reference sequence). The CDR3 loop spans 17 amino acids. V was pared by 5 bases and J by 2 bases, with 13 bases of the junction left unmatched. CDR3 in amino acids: CASSPTNDRAPTDTQYF. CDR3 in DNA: TGTGCCAGCAGTCCCACAAACGACAGGGCGCCCACAGATACGCAGTATTTT.

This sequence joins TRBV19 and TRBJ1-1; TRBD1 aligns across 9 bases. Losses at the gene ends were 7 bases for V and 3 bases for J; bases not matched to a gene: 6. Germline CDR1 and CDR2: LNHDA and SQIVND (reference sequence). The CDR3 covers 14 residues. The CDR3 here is CASIRTGVDTEAFF. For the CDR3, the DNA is TGTGCCAGTATCCGGACAGGGGTAGACACTGAAGCTTTCTTT.

The CDR3 DNA sequence: TGTGCCAGTAGTATAGATCTGGAGGCGGACTACAATGAGCAGTTCTTC. Amino acid sequence: CASSIDLEADYNEQFF. This sequence joins TRBV19 and TRBJ2-1; possible D gene TRBD2, 5 bases. The germline gives CDR1 LNHDA, CDR2 SQIVND (reference sequence). V shed 0 bases and J shed 3 bases, with 12 bases lying between them. The CDR3 runs to 16 residues.

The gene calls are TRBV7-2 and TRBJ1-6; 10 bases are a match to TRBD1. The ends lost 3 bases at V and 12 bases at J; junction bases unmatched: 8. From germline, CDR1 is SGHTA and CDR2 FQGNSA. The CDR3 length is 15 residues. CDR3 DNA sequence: TGTGCCAGCAGCTTCGCCCCGGGACAGGGGTTACCCCTCCACTTT. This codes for CASSFAPGQGLPLHF.

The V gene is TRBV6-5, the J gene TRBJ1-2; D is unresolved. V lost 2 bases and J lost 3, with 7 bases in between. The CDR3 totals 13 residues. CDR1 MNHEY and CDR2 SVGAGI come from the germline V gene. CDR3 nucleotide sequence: TGTGCCAGCAGTTACAACAGATACTATGGCTACACCTTC. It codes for CASSYNRYYGYTF.

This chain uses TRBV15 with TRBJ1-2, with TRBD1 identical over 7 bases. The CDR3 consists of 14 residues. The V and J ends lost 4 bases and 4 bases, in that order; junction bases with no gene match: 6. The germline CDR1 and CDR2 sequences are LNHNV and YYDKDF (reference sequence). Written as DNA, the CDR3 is TGTGCCACCAGCACTGACAGGGCCCTCTATGGCTACACCTTC. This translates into CATSTDRALYGYTF.

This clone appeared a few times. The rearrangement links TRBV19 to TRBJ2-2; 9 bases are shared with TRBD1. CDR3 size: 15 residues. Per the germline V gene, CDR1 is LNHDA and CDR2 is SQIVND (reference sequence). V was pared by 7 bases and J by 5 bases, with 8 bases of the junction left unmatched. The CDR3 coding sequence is TGTGCCAGTAAACGACAGGGGGAGGAAACCGGGGAGCTGTTTTTT. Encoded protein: CASKRQGEETGELFF.